The T cell receptor beta chain described here comes from a study of cytotoxic CD8 clonotypes in ibrutinib-treated CLL (dated by TCRdb to the early 2020s). At the level of the whole study: The cohort included roughly 15 treatment-naive and approximately eleven relapsed/refractory patients; roughly 17 were IGHV unmutated. On average, each sample yielded around 250,000 productive templates and around 100,000 productive rearrangements. Of the 86 participants in the trial, about two dozen had longitudinal samples available. All remission and progressive disease samples were collected while patients were still receiving ibrutinib. Cryopreserved peripheral blood mononuclear cells were obtained prior to treatment, at the time of response, and at either disease progression or sustained remission. Partial responses were observed in 24 patients and complete responses in 2; after a median follow-up of around 68 months, remission was maintained in 14 patients and progression was observed in around twelve. The response samples were drawn at a median of roughly eleven months into treatment, with a range of about 6 to 36 months. General conclusions and limits of the study: Baseline clonality was found to be higher than that of age-matched healthy donors and was strongly correlated with circulating CD8+ T-cell counts. Clonality increased at ibrutinib response, stayed stable in sustained remission, and fell back toward baseline at progression. Lymph node repertoires were not examined, and the timing of sampling was not matched between patients in sustained remission and those whose disease progressed. Public clonotypes were rare and either shrank or stayed stable during treatment, and the rise in clonality at ibrutinib response reflected expansion of private clonotypes.

Relative to germline, V is missing 8 bases and J is missing 3 bases, with 10 bases of the junction outside any gene match. According to the germline V gene (reference sequence), CDR1 reads MNHEY and CDR2 reads SMNVEV. Counted from cysteine to phenylalanine, this CDR3 has 15 amino acids. Here the CDR3 DNA is all that survives: 45 bases in frame from base 1. On a MiSeq, deep resolution sequencing aimed for a depth between 1 in 1 million and 1 in 200,000 T cells, with each clonotype covered about 9.2x on average. The immunoSEQ hsTCRB Kit was used to generate TCR beta libraries. In the source study's methods: The data were analyzed with ImmunoSEQ Analyzer and ImmunoSEQ Data Assistant, and V, D and J gene assignments followed IMGT definitions. Clonality, which ranges from 0 to 1, was calculated as one minus the normalized Shannon entropy of productive rearrangement frequencies. Only overrepresented clonotypes making up at least 0.05% of the repertoire of each patient were included in the public clonotype analysis. About a dozen repertoires from age-matched healthy donors, obtained from immuneACCESS, served as clonality controls. This immuneACCESS table, as held by TCRdb, lists in-frame sequences with V and J called but not all clones. Of the missing ones, under half trace to an unresolved V gene in checked studies; the others have no known cause. V and J calls and clone size come straight from that table; D and trimming were deduced from the DNA. Recorded for this sample are about 300,000 clones; approximately 79% of them occurred a single time. The top ten clonotypes cover 5.6% of the sample.

Concerning this clone itself: Its antigen is unknown. Base qualities are not provided; no much larger clone lies one nucleotide away.

The sample's time point label is to be understood as: progressive disease on ibrutinib. For TCR beta library preparation, about 2 micrograms of genomic DNA was extracted from cryopreserved PBMCs. High-throughput TCR beta sequencing was performed on longitudinal blood samples from CLL patients receiving ibrutinib monotherapy. Patients were enrolled in a phase 2 open-label single-center ibrutinib monotherapy trial. This TCR was recovered from a human donor with chronic lymphocytic leukemia. This chain is built from TRBV27 and TRBJ2-1; 7 junctional bases match TRBD2. The material sequenced was PBMCs, taken at disease progression, from a patient treated with ibrutinib. DNA sequence: TGTGCCAGCTCCTCCGGGAGGCGGTTCTACAATGAGCAGTTCTTC. Protein translation: CASSSGRRFYNEQFF.